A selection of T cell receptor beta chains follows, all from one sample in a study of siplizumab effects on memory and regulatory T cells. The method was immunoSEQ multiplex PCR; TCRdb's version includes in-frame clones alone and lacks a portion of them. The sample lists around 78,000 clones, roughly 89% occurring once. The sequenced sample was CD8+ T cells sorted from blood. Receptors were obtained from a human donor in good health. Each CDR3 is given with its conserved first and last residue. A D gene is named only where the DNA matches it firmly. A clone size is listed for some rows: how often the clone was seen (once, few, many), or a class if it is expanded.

CDR3: CASSFPGAEAFF
DNA: TGTGCCAGCAGTTTCCCGGGTGCTGAAGCTTTCTTT
length: 12
size: .
J: TRBJ1-1
D: .
V: TRBV28

CDR3: CASSPRGEGYNEQFF
DNA: TGTGCCAGCAGCCCTCGCGGGGAAGGGTACAATGAGCAGTTCTTC
length: 15
size: .
J: TRBJ2-1
D: .
V: TRBV6-6

CDR3: CATSLSTGNTEAFF
DNA: TGTGCCACCAGTTTATCGACCGGGAACACTGAAGCTTTCTTT
length: 14
size: .
J: TRBJ1-1
D: .
V: TRBV27

CDR3: CAWSAGLAANEQFF
DNA: TGTGCCTGGAGTGCGGGACTAGCGGCGAATGAGCAGTTCTTC
length: 14
size: .
J: TRBJ2-1
D: TRBD2
V: TRBV30

CDR3: CASSFVGSYEQYF
DNA: TGTGCCAGCAGTTTCGTTGGATCCTACGAGCAGTACTTC
length: 13
size: .
J: TRBJ2-7
D: .
V: TRBV27

CDR3: CASSIDAQGWDEQYF
DNA: TGTGCCAGTAGTATAGACGCGCAGGGTTGGGACGAGCAGTACTTC
length: 15
size: .
J: TRBJ2-7
D: .
V: TRBV19

CDR3: CARPSGSSYNEQFF
DNA: TGTGCCAGACCGAGCGGGAGTTCCTACAATGAGCAGTTCTTC
length: 14
size: .
J: TRBJ2-1
D: TRBD2
V: TRBV7-2

CDR3: CASSFGGDSGATDTQYF
DNA: TGTGCCAGCAGCTTCGGAGGAGATAGCGGGGCCACAGATACGCAGTATTTT
length: 17
size: .
J: TRBJ2-3
D: TRBD2
V: TRBV7-6

CDR3: CAISMGLAGAPYEQYF
DNA: TGTGCCATCAGTATGGGACTAGCGGGAGCCCCCTACGAGCAGTACTTC
length: 16
size: .
J: TRBJ2-7
D: TRBD2
V: TRBV10-3

CDR3: CSAWTATNEKLFF
DNA: TGCAGCGCCTGGACAGCAACTAATGAAAAACTGTTTTTT
length: 13
size: few
J: TRBJ1-4
D: .
V: TRBV29-1

CDR3: CASSDFETPQRDYGETQYF
DNA: TGCGCCAGCAGTGACTTTGAGACTCCCCAGCGGGATTACGGAGAGACCCAGTACTTC
length: 19
size: once
J: TRBJ2-5
D: TRBD2
V: TRBV10-2

CDR3: CASSENRGRNTEAFF
DNA: TGTGCCAGCAGCGAAAACAGGGGACGGAACACTGAAGCTTTCTTT
length: 15
size: few
J: TRBJ1-1
D: TRBD1
V: TRBV9

CDR3: CASSPPAFEEQYF
DNA: TGTGCCAGCAGCCCCCCGGCATTCGAGGAGCAGTACTTC
length: 13
size: .
J: TRBJ2-7
D: .
V: TRBV7-9

CDR3: CASSVGQALSYEQYF
DNA: TGTGCCAGCAGTGTTGGACAGGCCCTCTCCTACGAGCAGTACTTC
length: 15
size: .
J: TRBJ2-7
D: TRBD1
V: TRBV6-1

CDR3: CASSSTNTGSMNNEQFF
DNA: TGTGCCAGCAGTTCGACAAACACGGGATCCATGAACAATGAGCAGTTCTTC
length: 17
size: .
J: TRBJ2-1
D: .
V: TRBV27

CDR3: CASSLGLNTEAFF
DNA: TGTGCCAGCTCGCTTGGACTGAACACTGAAGCTTTCTTT
length: 13
size: .
J: TRBJ1-1
D: .
V: TRBV19

CDR3: CASSIKTGTYYGYTF
DNA: TGTGCCAGCAGCATTAAAACCGGGACATACTATGGCTACACCTTC
length: 15
size: .
J: TRBJ1-2
D: .
V: TRBV28

CDR3: CASSQKGVEQYF
DNA: TGCGCCAGCAGCCAAAAAGGGGTCGAGCAGTACTTC
length: 12
size: .
J: TRBJ2-7
D: .
V: TRBV4-1

CDR3: CASSARYPPNRVEETQYF
DNA: TGCGCCAGCAGTGCCCGGTACCCACCCAACAGGGTTGAAGAGACCCAGTACTTC
length: 18
size: .
J: TRBJ2-5
D: .
V: TRBV10-1

CDR3: CASSLVEGALNEQYF
DNA: TGTGCCAGCAGCCTAGTCGAAGGGGCGTTGAACGAGCAGTACTTC
length: 15
size: .
J: TRBJ2-7
D: .
V: TRBV7-8

CDR3: CAWTEAASPGSETQYF
DNA: TGTGCCTGGACCGAGGCAGCCTCTCCAGGTAGCGAGACCCAGTACTTC
length: 16
size: .
J: TRBJ2-5
D: .
V: TRBV30

CDR3: CSVEIPQGEYGYTF
DNA: TGCAGCGTTGAGATCCCGCAGGGGGAATATGGCTACACCTTC
length: 14
size: once
J: TRBJ1-2
D: TRBD1
V: TRBV29-1